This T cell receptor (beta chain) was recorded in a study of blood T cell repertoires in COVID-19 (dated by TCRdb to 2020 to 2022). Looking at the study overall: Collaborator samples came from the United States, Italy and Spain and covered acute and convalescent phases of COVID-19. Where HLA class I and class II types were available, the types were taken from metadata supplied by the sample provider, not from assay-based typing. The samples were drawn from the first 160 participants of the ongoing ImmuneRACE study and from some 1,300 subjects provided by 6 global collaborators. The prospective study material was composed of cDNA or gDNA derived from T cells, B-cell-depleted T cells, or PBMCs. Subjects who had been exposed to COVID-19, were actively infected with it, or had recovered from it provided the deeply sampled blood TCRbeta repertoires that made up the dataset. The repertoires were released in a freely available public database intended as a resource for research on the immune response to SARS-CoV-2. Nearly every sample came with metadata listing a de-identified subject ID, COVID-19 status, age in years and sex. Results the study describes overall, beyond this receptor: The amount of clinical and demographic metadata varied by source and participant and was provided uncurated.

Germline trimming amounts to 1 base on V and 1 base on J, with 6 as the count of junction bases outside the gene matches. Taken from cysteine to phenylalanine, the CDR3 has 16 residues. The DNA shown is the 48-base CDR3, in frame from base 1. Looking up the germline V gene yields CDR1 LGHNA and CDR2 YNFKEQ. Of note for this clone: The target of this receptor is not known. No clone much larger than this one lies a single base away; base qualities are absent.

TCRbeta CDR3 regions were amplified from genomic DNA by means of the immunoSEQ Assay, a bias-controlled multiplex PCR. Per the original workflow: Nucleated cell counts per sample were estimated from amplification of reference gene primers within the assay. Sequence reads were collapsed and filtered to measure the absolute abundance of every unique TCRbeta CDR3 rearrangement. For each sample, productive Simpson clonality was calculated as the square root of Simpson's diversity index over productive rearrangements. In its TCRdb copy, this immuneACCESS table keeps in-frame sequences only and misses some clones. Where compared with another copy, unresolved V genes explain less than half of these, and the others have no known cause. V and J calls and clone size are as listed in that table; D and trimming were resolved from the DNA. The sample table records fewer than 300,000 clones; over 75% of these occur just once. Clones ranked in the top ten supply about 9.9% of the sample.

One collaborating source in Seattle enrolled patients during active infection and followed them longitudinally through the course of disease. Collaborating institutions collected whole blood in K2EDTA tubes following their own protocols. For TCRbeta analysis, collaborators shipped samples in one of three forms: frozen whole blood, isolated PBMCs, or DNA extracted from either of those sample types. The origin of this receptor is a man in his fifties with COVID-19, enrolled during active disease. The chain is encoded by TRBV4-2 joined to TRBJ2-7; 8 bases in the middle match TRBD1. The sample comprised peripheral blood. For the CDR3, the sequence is CASSQAGQGASYEQYF. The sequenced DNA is TGTGCCAGCAGCCAAGCTGGCCAGGGGGCATCCTACGAGCAGTACTTC.